Shown below are 14 T cell receptor beta chains from a single sample sequenced in a study of T cell responses to AZD1222 COVID-19 vaccine. The repertoire was sequenced with immunoSEQ multiplex PCR; TCRdb's copy has only in-frame clones and lacks some. The profile shows approximately 150,000 clones, around 83% of them singletons. Source: peripheral blood, taken 28 days after the second AZD1222 dose. These receptors were taken from an adult who received the AZD1222 COVID-19 vaccine.

The rearrangement joins TRBV5-1 to TRBJ1-2, with 7 bases matching TRBD1. This CDR3 is built from 13 residues. Trimming cost V 4 bases and J 8 bases; bases outside gene matches: 8. The germline CDR1 and CDR2 sequences are SGHRS and YFSETQ. The CDR3 region has the DNA TGCGCCAGCAGCGCGGGTCAGGGGGAAGGCTACACCTTC. Protein product: CASSAGQGEGYTF.

The chain links TRBV5-4 to TRBJ1-1; 8 positions match TRBD1. The CDR3 contains 14 residues. V lost 3 bases and J lost 6; bases outside the gene matches: 7. CDR1 is SGHNT, CDR2 YYREEE, per germline (reference sequence). The DNA of the CDR3 is TGTGCCAGCAGCTCTCAGGGGGCACTGGCTGAAGCTTTCTTT. The encoded protein is CASSSQGALAEAFF.

The chain employs TRBV5-8 and TRBJ2-1, with 12 bases lining up with TRBD1. The CDR3 contains 13 residues. The germline V gene encodes CDR1 SGHTS and CDR2 YDEGEE. J lost 14 bases, V lost 3 bases, and 6 bases had no gene match. The CDR3 here is CASSSGQGAGEFF. For the CDR3, the DNA is TGTGCCAGCAGCTCGGGACAGGGGGCAGGGGAGTTCTTC.

V is TRBV9 and J is TRBJ2-2, with D unclear. This CDR3 has 16 amino acids. V shed 5 bases and J shed 1 base, with 15 bases lying between them. Germline V CDR1 and CDR2: SGDLS, YYNGEE. The CDR3 region has the DNA TGTGCCAGCAGTCTCGTTCAGGTTTTGAACACCGGGGAGCTGTTTTTT. It codes for CASSLVQVLNTGELFF.

The chain employs TRBV4-1 and TRBJ2-7; D tentatively fits TRBD1 or TRBD2 (5 bases each). Germline values: CDR1 MGHRA, CDR2 YSYEKL. With 0 bases removed from V and 3 bases from J, the gap between germline ends came to 15 bases. The CDR3 has 16 residues. CDR3 DNA sequence: TGCGCCAGCAGCCAAGATAGTCGGGACGGGTTCTACGAGCAGTACTTC. Protein sequence: CASSQDSRDGFYEQYF.

This clone was picked up one time. The CDR3 is CASSSGVQGDTEAFF. CDR3 in DNA: TGTGCCAGCAGCTCGGGAGTACAAGGGGATACTGAAGCTTTCTTT. This chain connects TRBV5-4 to TRBJ1-1; possible D gene TRBD1, 5 bases. V was clipped by 3 bases and J by 5 bases, with 17 bases between them. CDR3 length: 15 residues. Germline CDR1 is SGHNT and CDR2 is YYREEE (reference sequence).

The V gene is TRBV7-9, the J gene TRBJ1-1, with D perhaps matching TRBD1 (6 bases). Trimming removed 5 bases at V and 6 bases at J, with 16 bases between. Germline CDR1 is SEHNR and CDR2 is FQNEAQ (reference sequence). This CDR3 is built from 14 residues. CDR3 bases: TGTGCCAGCAGCCAAGATTTGGGGGGGCCTGAAGCTTTCTTT. It is translated as CASSQDLGGPEAFF.

In this sample, this clone turned up a few times. V and J are TRBV30 and TRBJ1-2, with D unclear. Trimming stripped 4 bases from V and 8 bases from J, with 17 bases between. This CDR3 comprises 13 residues. The germline V gene encodes CDR1 GTSNPN and CDR2 SVGIG (reference sequence). In nucleotides, the CDR3 is TGTGCCTGGAATATGGAGTCTCGGCGAGGCTACACCTTC. Translated: CAWNMESRRGYTF.

V is TRBV9 and J is TRBJ1-1; D not resolved. This CDR3 spans 13 amino acids. Germline V gene lookup returns CDR1 SGDLS and CDR2 YYNGEE. The V gene lost 3 bases and the J gene lost 7 bases, with 13 bases spanning the gap. CDR3 sequence: CASSASPGFEAFF. The CDR3 DNA sequence: TGTGCCAGCAGCGCCTCCCCGGGATTTGAAGCTTTCTTT.

This chain joins TRBV10-3 and TRBJ2-7; 11 nucleotides match TRBD1. The V segment lost 0 bases and the J segment 3 bases; nucleotides outside the gene matches: 1. CDR1 and CDR2 from the germline V gene are ENHRY and SYGVKD. CDR3 length equals 15 residues. CDR3 sequence reads: CAISESGTGGYEQYF. The CDR3 DNA reads as TGTGCCATCAGTGAGTCAGGGACAGGGGGCTACGAGCAGTACTTC.

The chain has TRBV6-5 and TRBJ1-2; D is possibly TRBD1 (5 bases). The CDR3 contains 13 residues. With 6 bases removed from V and 4 bases from J, the gap between germline ends came to 12 bases. Germline V gene data show CDR1 as MNHEY and CDR2 as SVGAGI. In nucleotides, the CDR3 is TGTGCCAGCAGGGACTCGGGGCTCTATGGCTACACCTTC. Its translation is CASRDSGLYGYTF.

The chain is built from TRBV28 and TRBJ1-2; D remains ambiguous. CDR1 is MDHEN and CDR2 is SYDVKM in the germline V gene. V lost 4 bases, J lost 6 bases, and 9 bases lay in between. The CDR3 covers 12 residues. In DNA form, the CDR3 reads TGTGCCAGCAGTTCACTTTTAGATGGCTACACCTTC. Its translation is CASSSLLDGYTF.

The V gene is TRBV23-1, the J gene TRBJ1-1; D is ambiguous. TRBV23-1 is classed as an ORF, of uncertain function. V was trimmed by 1 base and J by 1 base, leaving 13 bases between them. The length of the CDR3 is 16 residues. The CDR3 region has the DNA TGCGCCAGCAGTCAATTTCGGCGGACCCAGAACACTGAAGCTTTCTTT. The encoded protein is CASSQFRRTQNTEAFF.

This clone was found a few times. This sequence joins TRBV4-1 and TRBJ1-5, with TRBD1 identical over 7 bases. The CDR3 contains 14 residues. V dropped 3 bases and J dropped 7; count of bases not matched to a gene: 6. The germline V gene has CDR1 MGHRA and CDR2 YSYEKL. The CDR3 spells CASSHIQGEQPQHF. The CDR3 DNA is TGCGCCAGCAGCCACATTCAGGGGGAGCAGCCCCAGCATTTT.